This T cell receptor beta chain stems from a study of regulatory T cells in long-lasting Graves disease. Study outcomes and limitations: Researchers reported studying only peripheral blood, not thyroid tissue.

As to time point: persistent/refractory GD, antithyroid drugs over 5 years with positive TRAb. PBMCs provided the RNA from which the TCR library was made. As to this clonotype: Its antigen is still unknown.

Arm-PCR of CDR3 regions with iRepertoire HTBI primers generated TCR beta libraries. TCRdb independently ran MiXCR on the multiplex PCR reads; one entry per CDR3 protein. The data show some 370,000 distinct CDR3 sequences, with roughly 25% seen just once and 25% to 30% held by the top ten. The V and J ends lost 9 bases and 6 bases, in that order; junction bases with no gene match: 11. The CDR3 is 14 residues long. The germline CDR1 and CDR2 sequences are MNHNS and SASEGT. The source of this sequence is a woman in her 40s with Graves disease. The sequences come from peripheral blood mononuclear cells (PBMCs), collected when the disease was refractory, from a patient treated with antithyroid drugs. The rearrangement links TRBV6-1 to TRBJ2-1; 7 bases align to TRBD2. DNA for the CDR3: TGTGCCAGTATCGGACTAGAGGGGTTCAATGAGCAGTTCTTC. As protein: CASIGLEGFNEQFF.